These T cell receptor beta chains were read from a single sample in a study of response to subunit inactivated influenza vaccine. TCRdb ran MiXCR on the RT-PCR reads and lists one entry per CDR3 protein. The repertoire includes a few hundred thousand distinct CDR3 sequences, approximately 20% of them detected once, and approximately 10% sits in the top ten. The source material was PBMCs from blood, sampled about 20 months after vaccination. The receptors were gathered from a man aged 45 to 70 who received an inactivated influenza vaccine. Both conserved end residues are part of each CDR3. A D gene is named only where the DNA matches it firmly. Where a row states a size, it is once, few, many or the class of an expanded clone; other rows omit it.

clone size: -
D gene: -
J gene: TRBJ2-5
V gene: TRBV12-3/TRBV12-4
CDR3 DNA: TGTGCCAGCAGCCCCGTAGGGTTGGAAGAGACCCAGTACTTC
CDR3 protein: CASSPVGLEETQYF

clone size: -
D gene: TRBD2
J gene: TRBJ2-1
V gene: TRBV29-1
CDR3 DNA: TGCAGCGTGGGCCAAACATGGGGACTAGCTAGGAATGAGCAGTTCTTC
CDR3 protein: CSVGQTWGLARNEQFF

clone size: -
D gene: TRBD1
J gene: TRBJ1-6
V gene: TRBV3-1
CDR3 DNA: TGTGCCAGCAGCTATGGACAGGGTGGGAATTCACCCCTCCACTTT
CDR3 protein: CASSYGQGGNSPLHF

clone size: -
D gene: TRBD1
J gene: TRBJ2-7
V gene: TRBV29-1
CDR3 DNA: TGCAGCGGTGGACAGGGATTAGGCTACGAGCAGTACTTC
CDR3 protein: CSGGQGLGYEQYF

clone size: few
D gene: -
J gene: TRBJ1-2
V gene: TRBV7-9
CDR3 DNA: TGTGCCAGCAGCTTAGTTCTGGGACTTCACTATGGCTACACCTTC
CDR3 protein: CASSLVLGLHYGYTF

clone size: -
D gene: -
J gene: TRBJ2-7
V gene: TRBV5-1
CDR3 DNA: TGCGCCTCGTCGGCAGGGGTCTCCTACGAGCAGTACTTC
CDR3 protein: CASSAGVSYEQYF

clone size: few
D gene: -
J gene: TRBJ1-6
V gene: TRBV20-1
CDR3 DNA: TGCAGTGCTAAAGTGGAGCCCCAGCTATATAATTCACCCCTCCACTTT
CDR3 protein: CSAKVEPQLYNSPLHF

clone size: -
D gene: TRBD1
J gene: TRBJ2-7
V gene: TRBV2
CDR3 DNA: TGTGCCAGCAAAGAGAGGGGGCTCCAATCCTACGAGCAGTACTTC
CDR3 protein: CASKERGLQSYEQYF

clone size: -
D gene: -
J gene: TRBJ2-3
V gene: TRBV20-1
CDR3 DNA: TGCAGTGCTAGGGCAGGCGTCACAGATACGCAGTATTTT
CDR3 protein: CSARAGVTDTQYF

clone size: few
D gene: TRBD1
J gene: TRBJ1-2
V gene: TRBV2
CDR3 DNA: TGTGCCAGCAGTGAGGCGGACAGGCTCCTTTATGGCTACACCTTC
CDR3 protein: CASSEADRLLYGYTF

clone size: -
D gene: TRBD2
J gene: TRBJ2-5
V gene: TRBV9
CDR3 DNA: TGTGCCAGCAGCGTAGACAGGTCTAGCGGGGGTTATATGACCCAGTACTTC
CDR3 protein: CASSVDRSSGGYMTQYF

clone size: -
D gene: -
J gene: TRBJ2-2
V gene: TRBV4-3
CDR3 DNA: TGCGCCAGCAGCCAAGAATTTGCAGATAGGTCCGGGGAGCTGTTTTTT
CDR3 protein: CASSQEFADRSGELFF

clone size: -
D gene: -
J gene: TRBJ2-7
V gene: TRBV6-5
CDR3 DNA: TGTGCCAGCAGTTCGCGCTGGGGGGCCTACGAGCAGTACTTC
CDR3 protein: CASSSRWGAYEQYF

clone size: -
D gene: -
J gene: TRBJ2-7
V gene: TRBV20-1
CDR3 DNA: TGCAGTGCTAGAGATCCCCGGGGGCCAAACTACGAGCAGTACTTC
CDR3 protein: CSARDPRGPNYEQYF

clone size: few
D gene: TRBD1
J gene: TRBJ1-4
V gene: TRBV18
CDR3 DNA: TGTGCCAGCTCCGTACGACAGGGTGGAAAACTGTTTTTT
CDR3 protein: CASSVRQGGKLFF

clone size: -
D gene: TRBD1
J gene: TRBJ1-4
V gene: TRBV12-3/TRBV12-4
CDR3 DNA: TGTGCCAGCAGGGACAGGGGGCTTGGTTCGATGGGTGAAAAACTGTTTTTT
CDR3 protein: CASRDRGLGSMGEKLFF

clone size: -
D gene: TRBD1
J gene: TRBJ2-1
V gene: TRBV6-2/TRBV6-3
CDR3 DNA: TGTGCCAGCAGCATAACAGGGGGCCATGAGCAGTTCTTC
CDR3 protein: CASSITGGHEQFF

clone size: -
D gene: -
J gene: TRBJ2-3
V gene: TRBV11-2
CDR3 DNA: TGTGCCAGTGGCGACAGCAGCACAGATACGCAGTATTTT
CDR3 protein: CASGDSSTDTQYF

clone size: few
D gene: -
J gene: TRBJ2-3
V gene: TRBV7-2
CDR3 DNA: TGTGCCAGCAGCCCCGGAGGGCTCGACACAGATACGCAGTATTTT
CDR3 protein: CASSPGGLDTDTQYF

clone size: few
D gene: -
J gene: TRBJ1-1
V gene: TRBV5-1
CDR3 DNA: TGCGCCAGCAGCCCTGCGGGGATCCGTTTTTTTCTCTTT
CDR3 protein: CASSPAGIRFFLF

clone size: -
D gene: -
J gene: TRBJ2-7
V gene: TRBV2
CDR3 DNA: TGTGCCAGCGTCAGGACTGGGCACGAGCAGTACTTC
CDR3 protein: CASVRTGHEQYF

clone size: few
D gene: TRBD2
J gene: TRBJ2-3
V gene: TRBV12-3/TRBV12-4
CDR3 DNA: TGTGCCAGCAGAGTACAGGGGACTAGCTCAGATACGCAGTATTTT
CDR3 protein: CASRVQGTSSDTQYF

clone size: few
D gene: TRBD1
J gene: TRBJ1-2
V gene: TRBV10-3
CDR3 DNA: TGTGCCATCAGTGAAAACAGGGGGAACTATGGCTACACCTTC
CDR3 protein: CAISENRGNYGYTF

clone size: few
D gene: -
J gene: TRBJ2-7
V gene: TRBV6-2/TRBV6-3
CDR3 DNA: TGTGCCAGCAGTTACAGGCTTGGGCAGGGGAACTACGAGCAGTACTTC
CDR3 protein: CASSYRLGQGNYEQYF

clone size: many
D gene: -
J gene: TRBJ1-5
V gene: TRBV10-2
CDR3 DNA: TGCGCCAGCAGTATGGACATTTTTAATCAGCCCCAGCATTTT
CDR3 protein: CASSMDIFNQPQHF

clone size: -
D gene: -
J gene: TRBJ1-6
V gene: TRBV4-3
CDR3 DNA: TGCGCCAGCAGCCAAGAAGGGAAAGGGGCAGGTAATTCACCCCTCCATTTT
CDR3 protein: CASSQEGKGAGNSPLHF

clone size: many
D gene: -
J gene: TRBJ1-5
V gene: TRBV12-3/TRBV12-4
CDR3 DNA: TGTGCCAGCAGTTTAGTTGGAGGATCTCAGCCCCAGCATTTT
CDR3 protein: CASSLVGGSQPQHF

clone size: -
D gene: TRBD1
J gene: TRBJ2-5
V gene: TRBV4-3
CDR3 DNA: TGCGCCAGCAGCCATGAGGACAGGGGGCAGGGGGCCCAGTACTTC
CDR3 protein: CASSHEDRGQGAQYF

clone size: few
D gene: -
J gene: TRBJ1-6
V gene: TRBV4-1
CDR3 DNA: TGCGCCAGCAGCCAAGTTGGCGGATCGGGCTCCTATAATTCACCCCTCCACTTT
CDR3 protein: CASSQVGGSGSYNSPLHF

clone size: -
D gene: TRBD1
J gene: TRBJ2-5
V gene: TRBV12-3/TRBV12-4
CDR3 DNA: TGTGCCAGCAGTTTAATCGCAGGGGGAGTTTCAGAGACCCAGTACTTC
CDR3 protein: CASSLIAGGVSETQYF

clone size: -
D gene: -
J gene: TRBJ2-7
V gene: TRBV5-1
CDR3 DNA: TGCGCCAGCAGCTTGGGATGGGAATACGAGCAGTACTTC
CDR3 protein: CASSLGWEYEQYF

clone size: -
D gene: -
J gene: TRBJ2-2
V gene: TRBV7-9
CDR3 DNA: TGTGCCAGCAGCTTCAGGGATTCCCTTACTACCGGGGAGCTGTTTTTT
CDR3 protein: CASSFRDSLTTGELFF

clone size: -
D gene: -
J gene: TRBJ1-1
V gene: TRBV7-2
CDR3 DNA: TGTGCCAGCAGCTTATCCGAGTGGACTGAAGCTTTCTTT
CDR3 protein: CASSLSEWTEAFF

clone size: -
D gene: -
J gene: TRBJ2-5
V gene: TRBV28
CDR3 DNA: TGTGCCAGCAGTTTGGATATCGACGCCGGGGGCGTGGAGACCCAGTACTTC
CDR3 protein: CASSLDIDAGGVETQYF

clone size: many
D gene: -
J gene: TRBJ1-2
V gene: TRBV12-3/TRBV12-4
CDR3 DNA: TGTGCCAGCAGTACGGGGACCACTAACTATGGCTACACCTTC
CDR3 protein: CASSTGTTNYGYTF

clone size: -
D gene: -
J gene: TRBJ2-6
V gene: TRBV5-1
CDR3 DNA: TGCGCCAGCGGCATTACTGACCCTCTCTCTGGGGCCAACGTCCTGACTTTC
CDR3 protein: CASGITDPLSGANVLTF

clone size: many
D gene: TRBD1
J gene: TRBJ1-1
V gene: TRBV7-2
CDR3 DNA: TGTGCCAGCAGCCCCGGACAGGTTTTGGCTTTCTTT
CDR3 protein: CASSPGQVLAFF

clone size: -
D gene: -
J gene: TRBJ1-2
V gene: TRBV18
CDR3 DNA: TGTGCCAGCTCACCTGTAAACAGGGCCTATGGCTACACCTTC
CDR3 protein: CASSPVNRAYGYTF

clone size: once
D gene: -
J gene: TRBJ2-5
V gene: TRBV28
CDR3 DNA: TGTGCCAGCAGTTTATCTAAGTCATTGGGGTGGGAGACCCAGTACTTC
CDR3 protein: CASSLSKSLGWETQYF

clone size: once
D gene: TRBD1
J gene: TRBJ2-5
V gene: TRBV7-8
CDR3 DNA: TGTGCCAGCAGCTTAGGGGCGGCGACAGGGGGCAGGGAGACCCAGTACTTC
CDR3 protein: CASSLGAATGGRETQYF

clone size: few
D gene: -
J gene: TRBJ1-6
V gene: TRBV2
CDR3 DNA: TGTGCCAGCAGTGATCAGGCGACAGCTAATTCACCCCTCCACTTT
CDR3 protein: CASSDQATANSPLHF

clone size: -
D gene: -
J gene: TRBJ2-4
V gene: TRBV12-3/TRBV12-4
CDR3 DNA: TGTGCCAGCAGTTTAGGGACAGAGAAAAACATTCAGTACTTC
CDR3 protein: CASSLGTEKNIQYF

clone size: -
D gene: -
J gene: TRBJ1-2
V gene: TRBV5-1
CDR3 DNA: TGCGCCAGCAGCTTGGGTGGTACCTTCTATGGCTACACCTTC
CDR3 protein: CASSLGGTFYGYTF

clone size: -
D gene: -
J gene: TRBJ1-3
V gene: TRBV5-4
CDR3 DNA: TGTGCCAGCAGCTTGGTGGCAGTTGATGGAGGATTCTCTAGAAACACCATATATTTT
CDR3 protein: CASSLVAVDGGFSRNTIYF

clone size: -
D gene: -
J gene: TRBJ2-5
V gene: TRBV4-1
CDR3 DNA: TGCGCCAGCAGCCAAGAGGCCCAGGGACAGACCCAGTACTTC
CDR3 protein: CASSQEAQGQTQYF

clone size: -
D gene: -
J gene: TRBJ1-3
V gene: TRBV11-2
CDR3 DNA: TGTGCCAGCAGCATCGAGTTGGCCTCTGGAAACACCATATATTTT
CDR3 protein: CASSIELASGNTIYF